What follows are 14 T cell receptor beta chains derived from one specimen sequenced in a study of blood T cells in healthy people across ages. It was with a sample-barcoded 5' primer and a J-beta primer mix that a second PCR of roughly 6 to 12 cycles was run. Each CDR3 protein is one row after TCRdb ran MiXCR on the 5' RACE reads. This table has 750,000 to 850,000 distinct CDR3 sequences, 25% appearing once. This same sample was also part of a study on T cells of mothers and their children.

Sequencing was done on a sample of blood. The receptor set was obtained from a boy aged 10-17 years in good health.

This clonotype has more than one count but fewer than ten. The rearrangement joins TRBV7-2 to TRBJ2-3; D might be TRBD2 (7 bases). CDR1 SGHTA and CDR2 FQGNSA come from the germline V gene. CDR3 length: 14 residues. The V end was cut by 6 bases, the J end by 5 bases, with 15 bases between. The CDR3 protein is CASRKGGSLDTQYF. DNA for the CDR3: TGTGCCAGCAGGAAGGGGGGGAGTTTAGATACGCAGTATTTT.

The V and J genes are TRBV11-2 and TRBJ2-1; TRBD2 matches at 9 bases. Per the germline V gene, CDR1 is SGHAT and CDR2 is FQNNGV. V was clipped by 6 bases and J by 8 bases; unmatched bases: 11. The CDR3 has 15 residues. The CDR3 region is CASSSPGLAFYEQFF. As DNA, the CDR3 is TGTGCCAGCAGTTCCCCGGGACTAGCTTTCTATGAGCAGTTCTTC.

The V gene is TRBV12-3 or TRBV12-4, the J gene TRBJ1-5; D is ambiguous. Between the trimmed V and J ends, which lost 3 bases and 3 bases, there was a span of 9 bases. This CDR3 is 14 amino acids long. This CDR3 is CASSLVDHNQPQHF. The CDR3 nucleotides are TGTGCCAGCAGTTTGGTCGATCACAATCAGCCCCAGCATTTT.

This clonotype came up many times. Relative to the germline gene, one junction end is altered; a read error may explain this. The rearrangement links TRBV7-9 to TRBJ2-7, with TRBD1 as a possible D gene (6 bases). CDR1 and CDR2 (germline): SEHNR, FQNEAQ (reference sequence). There are 14 residues in the CDR3. CDR3 region: CASSFQGSSYEQYF. CDR3 sequence (DNA): TGCGCCAGCAGCTTCCAGGGGAGCTCCTACGAGCAGTACTTC.

This clonotype was counted between two and nine times. At one end the junction does not follow the germline gene, possibly because of a read error. The chain has TRBV7-9 and TRBJ2-5; D perhaps matches TRBD1 (5 bases). CDR1 and CDR2 from the germline V gene are SEHNR and FQNEAQ (reference sequence). This CDR3 is built from 14 residues. CDR3 amino acids: CASSLGLGQGTQYF. DNA of the CDR3: TGTGCCAGCAGCTTAGGTCTCGGACAAGGGACCCAGTACTTC. The whole variable domain, remainder taken from reference TRBV7-9 and TRBJ2-5, is DTGVSQNPRHKITKRGQNVTFRCDPISEHNRLYWYRQTLGQGPEFLTYFQNEAQLEKSRLLSDRFSAERPKGSFSTLEIQRTEQGDSAMYLCASSLGLGQGTQYFGPGTRLLVL.

This clonotype came up a few times. J is TRBJ2-7 and V is TRBV7-2; weak D call: TRBD2 (5 bases). There are 14 residues in the CDR3. The V end was cut by 6 bases, the J end by 5 bases, with 17 bases between. Per germline, CDR1 SGHTA and CDR2 FQGNSA. The CDR3 is CASSSEKGSNEQYF. The DNA of the CDR3 is TGTGCCAGCAGTTCCGAAAAAGGGAGTAACGAGCAGTACTTC.

This clonotype was counted between two and nine times. The rearrangement joins TRBV6-2 or TRBV6-3 to TRBJ1-2; D not resolved. The CDR3 is 15 amino acids. In germline, CDR1 is MNHEY, CDR2 SVGEGT. V lost 6 bases, J lost 0 bases, and 14 bases lay in between. The CDR3 spells CASSFGSFSNYGYTF. DNA of the CDR3: TGTGCCAGCAGCTTCGGGTCCTTCTCTAACTATGGCTACACCTTC.

The chain links TRBV6-2 or TRBV6-3 to TRBJ2-5; 7 positions agree with TRBD2. J was trimmed by 4 bases and V by 6 bases; bases with no gene match: 8. Germline V lookup: CDR1 MNHEY, CDR2 SVGEGT. The CDR3 is made up of 14 amino acids. The CDR3 DNA reads TGTGCCAGCAGCCCCCTTGGGGGGGTAGAGACCCAGTACTTC. Translated, it gives CASSPLGGVETQYF.

This clonotype turned up a few times. The rearrangement uses TRBV27 and TRBJ2-1, with D uncertain. Germline CDR1 MNHEY, CDR2 SMNVEV (reference sequence). This CDR3 comprises 14 residues. Deletions cut 4 bases from V and 5 bases from J, with 12 bases between. CDR3: CASSWVRGDNEQFF. The CDR3 DNA follows: TGTGCCAGCAGTTGGGTCAGAGGCGACAATGAGCAGTTCTTC.

This chain uses TRBV20-1 with TRBJ2-1, with 7 bases identical to TRBD1. Gene TRBJ2-7 matches the end of the DNA better, so the J call may be wrong. The CDR3 covers 11 residues. Germline V gene sequence: CDR1 DFQATT, CDR2 SNEGSKA (reference sequence). The CDR3 nucleotides are TGCAGTGCTCGTCGACAGGGCGAGCAGTACTTC. It yields the protein CSARRQGEQYF.

This clonotype is a singleton in its sample. The rearrangement links TRBV28 to TRBJ2-2; 8 bases map to TRBD1. CDR3 length: 15 residues. J gave up 4 bases and V 5 bases, and 6 bases lay outside the gene matches. The germline V gene encodes CDR1 MDHEN and CDR2 SYDVKM. This chain's CDR3 is CASSAGGEGTGELFF. In DNA form, the CDR3 reads TGTGCCAGCAGTGCAGGGGGCGAGGGCACCGGGGAGCTGTTTTTT.

This clonotype was detected only a few times. This chain links TRBV28 with TRBJ1-5; D is unclear. The germline V gene has CDR1 MDHEN and CDR2 SYDVKM. Trimming removed 4 bases at V and 0 bases at J, with 10 bases between. The CDR3 runs 15 residues. CDR3 in amino acids: CASSSVRYSNQPQHF. The CDR3 DNA follows: TGTGCCAGCAGTTCTGTCAGATATAGCAATCAGCCCCAGCATTTT.

This clonotype occurred a few times. The chain couples TRBV29-1 to TRBJ2-3, with D possibly matching TRBD2 (6 bases). Germline values: CDR1 SQVTM, CDR2 ANQGSEA. V was shortened by 4 bases and J by 6 bases, with 11 bases between the two germline ends. This CDR3 contains 12 residues. This CDR3 is CSVVTSWDTQYF. DNA for the CDR3: TGCAGCGTTGTGACTAGTTGGGATACGCAGTATTTT.

This clonotype came up a few times. The chain combines TRBV6-2 or TRBV6-3 with TRBJ2-5, with a weak D call TRBD1 (6 bases). V gave up 2 bases and J gave up 3 bases, with 13 bases separating them. Germline V gives CDR1 MNHEY, CDR2 SVGEGT. There are 15 residues in the CDR3. DNA for the CDR3: TGTGCCAGCAGTTACGACAGGACAGTAGAAGAGACCCAGTACTTC. Translation gives CASSYDRTVEETQYF.